This T cell receptor beta chain was obtained from a study of regulatory T cells in long-lasting Graves disease. Regarding the study as a whole: Persistent Graves' cases showed lower TCR diversity than newly diagnosed cases. Segments TRBV28, TRBJ1-2 and TRBJ2-5 showed preferential usage in persistent disease.

Germline-derived CDR1 and CDR2 are ENHRY and SYGVKD. This CDR3 spans 15 amino acids. The V and J ends lost 3 bases and 0 bases, in that order; junction bases with no gene match: 5. The time point is: persistent/refractory GD, antithyroid drugs over 5 years with positive TRAb. Construction of the TCR library relied on RNA isolated from PBMCs. Patients came from an endocrinology department in Xi'an, China. This clonotype came up a few times. Its antigen is not identified. Relying on iRepertoire HTBI primers and Arm-PCR of CDR3 regions, the team built TCR beta libraries. One entry per CDR3 protein, called by TCRdb with MiXCR from the multiplex PCR reads. The sample includes roughly 500,000 distinct CDR3 sequences, roughly 21% of them seen just once.

The TCR sequence derives from a female donor with Graves disease. Material: peripheral blood mononuclear cells (PBMCs), obtained when the disease was refractory, from a patient treated with antithyroid drugs. The chain recombines TRBV10-3 with TRBJ2-7; 7 positions match TRBD1. CDR3 coding DNA: TGTGCCATCAGTGACGTCGGGACAGTCTCCTACGAGCAGTACTTC. Translation gives CAISDVGTVSYEQYF.